These 15 T cell receptor beta chains came from one sample sequenced in a study of cytotoxic CD8 clonotypes in ibrutinib-treated CLL. Clones were sequenced by immunoSEQ multiplex PCR, and TCRdb holds only the in-frame ones, with some missing. The sample consists of 100,000 or so clones, 45% to 65% of them appearing once. The sequencing here drew on PBMCs, taken after 24 months of ibrutinib treatment. The receptors shown here come from a human donor with chronic lymphocytic leukemia.

The chain links TRBV6-5 to TRBJ1-2; TRBD1 matches 8 bases. Germline V gene lookup returns CDR1 MNHEY and CDR2 SVGAGI. This CDR3 has 13 residues. V shed 5 bases, J shed 6 bases, and the junction held 5 bases outside the gene matches. As DNA, the CDR3 is TGTGCCAGCAGTACTCAACAGGGGGATGGCTACACCTTC. Translation gives CASSTQQGDGYTF.

The chain couples TRBV5-1 to TRBJ2-2; unclear D gene. Germline V CDR1 and CDR2: SGHRS, YFSETQ. The V end lost 4 bases, the J end lost 0 bases, and 10 bases lay between the germline ends. This CDR3 comprises 15 residues. The CDR3: CASSPPVANTGELFF. CDR3 nucleotides: TGCGCCAGCAGCCCACCTGTTGCGAACACCGGGGAGCTGTTTTTT.

The chain joins TRBV5-1 to TRBJ1-2; tentative D call: TRBD1 (5 bases). The CDR3 is made up of 16 amino acids. The germline V gene has CDR1 SGHRS and CDR2 YFSETQ. Trimming stripped 0 bases from V and 7 bases from J, with 19 bases between. Here the CDR3 reads CASSLGPPTGRSGYTF. CDR3 sequence (DNA): TGCGCCAGCAGCTTGGGCCCCCCAACGGGGCGAAGTGGCTACACCTTC.

This clone was detected only a few times. Because the CDR3's place on the DNA is in doubt, the DNA is left out and the CDR3 is given as listed by TCRdb. The chain carries TRBV21-1 and TRBJ1-2. TRBV21-1 is noted as a pseudogene. The CDR3 length equals 16 residues, ends included. CDR3 sequence: CASSTQWAGGNYGYTF.

The chain recombines TRBV7-2 with TRBJ2-2; 9 bases align to TRBD2. Germline assignment: CDR1 SGHTA and CDR2 FQGNSA. CDR3 length equals 16 residues. Unmatched junction bases numbered 12, after V lost 6 bases and J lost 7 bases. The CDR3 DNA sequence: TGTGCCAGCAGTAACCTAGCGGGGAACTTCGTCGGGGAGCTGTTTTTT. This sequence encodes CASSNLAGNFVGELFF.

The gene calls are TRBV19 and TRBJ2-4, with D tentatively TRBD2 (6 bases). The germline CDR1 and CDR2 sequences are LNHDA and SQIVND (reference sequence). The CDR3 runs to 15 residues. V lost 4 bases to trimming and J lost 16 bases, with 26 bases between them. The CDR3 nucleotides are TGTGCCAGTAGTAGGGGGGACCCTCCGGCGGGCCCGTCTTACTTC. It specifies CASSRGDPPAGPSYF.

This clone was observed a handful of times. The rearrangement uses TRBV25-1 and TRBJ1-2; maybe TRBD1 (6 bases). CDR3 length: 12 residues. Trimming stripped 4 bases from V and 8 bases from J, with 11 bases between. Germline values: CDR1 MGHDK, CDR2 SYGVNS. CDR3 DNA sequence: TGTGCCAGCAGTGTTGCAGGGGTCGGCTACACCTTC. Amino acids: CASSVAGVGYTF.

This clone was detected a few times. The chain combines TRBV7-2 with TRBJ2-7, with D unclear. CDR1 SGHTA and CDR2 FQGNSA come from the germline V gene. V shed 5 bases and J shed 1 base, with 6 bases lying between them. The CDR3 contains 12 residues. CDR3 protein: CASSPLSYEQYF. The DNA for the CDR3 is TGTGCCAGCAGCCCTCTATCCTACGAGCAGTACTTC.

The rearrangement joins TRBV9 to TRBJ2-1; D is undetermined. Trimming stripped 0 bases from V and 0 bases from J, with 13 bases between. Looked up from germline, CDR1 is SGDLS and CDR2 is YYNGEE. This CDR3 is built from 17 residues. CDR3 in amino acids: CASSVGATSLSYNEQFF. The CDR3 region has the DNA TGTGCCAGCAGCGTAGGGGCAACTTCGCTCTCCTACAATGAGCAGTTCTTC. The full variable domain, with the rest looked up from reference TRBV9 and TRBJ2-1, is DSGVTQTPKHLITATGQRVTLRCSPRSGDLSVYWYQQSLDQGLQFLIQYYNGEERAKGNILERFSAQQFPDLHSELNLSSLELGDSALYFCASSVGATSLSYNEQFFGPGTRLTVL.

The gene calls are TRBV19 and TRBJ2-7; TRBD1 aligns across 9 bases. The junction had 10 bases not matched to a gene; V was cut back by 7 bases and J by 6 bases. CDR1 is LNHDA and CDR2 is SQIVND in the germline V gene (reference sequence). CDR3 length: 14 residues. CDR3 sequence: CASTPGTGSREQYF. The CDR3 DNA follows: TGTGCCAGTACCCCCGGGACAGGGAGTCGCGAGCAGTACTTC.

This clone was found once. This chain uses TRBV30 with TRBJ2-1; perhaps TRBD1 as D (6 bases). The CDR3 is 17 residues long. Trimming pared 4 bases from V and 9 bases from J, leaving 28 bases between. CDR1 and CDR2 (germline): GTSNPN, SVGIG (reference sequence). In nucleotides, the CDR3 is TGTGCCTGGAAATGGGGCACAGGGATAAAGCGATACGGTGAGCAGTTCTTC. As protein: CAWKWGTGIKRYGEQFF.

The chain employs TRBV28 and TRBJ2-5; D possibly corresponds to TRBD1 (7 bases). Trimming removed 3 bases from V and 5 bases from J, with 19 bases in between. Germline loops: CDR1 MDHEN, CDR2 SYDVKM. There are 16 residues in the CDR3. CDR3: CASSFGGQPGRETQYF. The CDR3 DNA sequence: TGTGCCAGCAGTTTTGGGGGACAGCCGGGGAGGGAGACCCAGTACTTC.

The gene calls are TRBV6-1 and TRBJ1-2, with TRBD1 as a possible D gene (5 bases). This CDR3 comprises 12 residues. V was trimmed by 7 bases and J by 5 bases, leaving 11 bases between them. Germline CDR1 is MNHNS and CDR2 is SASEGT. Here the CDR3 reads CASTGNVYGYTF. The CDR3 coding sequence is TGTGCCAGCACAGGGAATGTGTATGGCTACACCTTC.

V usage is TRBV6-6 and J usage is TRBJ2-7, with D possibly being TRBD1 (6 bases). This CDR3 comprises 14 residues. With 6 bases removed from V and 3 bases from J, the gap between germline ends came to 15 bases. The germline gives CDR1 MNHNY, CDR2 SVGAGI (reference sequence). The CDR3 DNA sequence: TGTGCCAGCAGCAGCGGACAGAGTTTCTACGAGCAGTACTTC. This translates into CASSSGQSFYEQYF.

The V call is TRBV18, the J call TRBJ1-2; D may be TRBD1 (6 bases). The CDR3 loop spans 14 amino acids. Germline V gene lookup returns CDR1 KGHSH and CDR2 LQKENI. The germline V and J ends were trimmed by 2 bases and 4 bases, with 11 bases remaining between them. The CDR3 sequence is CASSPNPGAYGYTF. The CDR3 nucleotides read TGTGCCAGCTCACCAAATCCAGGGGCCTATGGCTACACCTTC.